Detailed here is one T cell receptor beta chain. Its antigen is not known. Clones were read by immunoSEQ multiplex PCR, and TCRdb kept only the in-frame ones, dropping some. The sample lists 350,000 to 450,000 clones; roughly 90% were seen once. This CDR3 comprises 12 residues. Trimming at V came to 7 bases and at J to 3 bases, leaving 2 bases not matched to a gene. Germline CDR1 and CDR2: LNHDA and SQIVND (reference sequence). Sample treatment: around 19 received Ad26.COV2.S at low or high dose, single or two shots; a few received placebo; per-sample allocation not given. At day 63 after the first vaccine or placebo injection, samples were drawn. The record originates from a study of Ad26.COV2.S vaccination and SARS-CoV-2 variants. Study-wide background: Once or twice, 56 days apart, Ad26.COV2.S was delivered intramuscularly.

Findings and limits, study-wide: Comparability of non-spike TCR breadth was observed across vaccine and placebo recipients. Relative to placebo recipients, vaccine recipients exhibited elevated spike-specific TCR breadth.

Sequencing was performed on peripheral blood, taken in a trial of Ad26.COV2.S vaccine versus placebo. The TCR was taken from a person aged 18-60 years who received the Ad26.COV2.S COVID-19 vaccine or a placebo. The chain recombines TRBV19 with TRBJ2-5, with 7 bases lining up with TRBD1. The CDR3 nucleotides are TGTGCCAGTACCGGGACAGAAGAGACCCAGTACTTC. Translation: CASTGTEETQYF.